The 28 T cell receptor beta chains below come from one sample, sequenced in a study of T cell repertoires and HLA-DP antigens. These receptors' antigens are unknown. Some clones are missing from TCRdb's copy, which holds only in-frame ones; the method was immunoSEQ multiplex PCR. The sample shows about 89,000 clones, roughly 86% of them seen only once. The sample taken for sequencing was CD4+ T cells from PBMCs. The receptors derive from a man over 45 in good health and CMV-seronegative.

This clone was seen once. This chain connects TRBV5-8 to TRBJ2-2, with unresolved D. CDR1 is SGHTS and CDR2 is YDEGEE in the germline V gene. CDR3 length: 16 residues. Trimming removed 0 bases from V and 4 bases from J, with 13 bases in between. CDR3 residues: CASSLVVSSGTGELFF. The CDR3, as DNA: TGTGCCAGCAGCTTGGTTGTGTCCTCGGGCACCGGGGAGCTGTTTTTT.

The chain recombines TRBV6-5 with TRBJ1-2; D might be TRBD1 (5 bases). There are 15 residues in the CDR3. The germline V gene has CDR1 MNHEY and CDR2 SVGAGI. V lost 6 bases and J 7 bases, leaving 21 bases between the germline ends. The DNA of the CDR3 is TGTGCCAGCAGACTCCGGGACGGGCCCGGATCTGGCTACACCTTC. It encodes CASRLRDGPGSGYTF.

The rearrangement links TRBV5-1 to TRBJ2-7; 9 nucleotides align to TRBD1. Germline values: CDR1 SGHRS, CDR2 YFSETQ. The trim removed 2 bases at V and 3 bases at J, leaving 9 bases unmatched. The CDR3 is 16 amino acids. The CDR3 DNA is TGCGCCAGCAGCTTAGAAGGGACAGGGTTCTTCTACGAGCAGTACTTC. It yields the protein CASSLEGTGFFYEQYF.

The rearrangement uses TRBV11-2 and TRBJ1-1; TRBD1 matches at 7 bases. V lost 5 bases, J lost 2 bases, and 8 bases stayed unmatched. Per the germline V gene, CDR1 is SGHAT and CDR2 is FQNNGV. The CDR3 totals 15 residues. In nucleotides, the CDR3 is TGTGCCAGCAGCAACCGGGACAGCCGCAACACTGAAGCTTTCTTT. Residues: CASSNRDSRNTEAFF.

The chain carries TRBV28 and TRBJ1-2; D uncertain. Trimming removed 2 bases at V and 1 base at J, with 14 bases between. CDR1 MDHEN and CDR2 SYDVKM come from the germline V gene. The CDR3 has 16 residues. The CDR3 bases are TGTGCCAGCAGTTTAATTTTTGGCGGCGGTAACTATGGCTACACCTTC. This sequence encodes CASSLIFGGGNYGYTF.

This clone appeared a single time. The rearrangement uses TRBV5-4 and TRBJ2-3, with 11 bases matching TRBD1. The junction had 7 bases not matched to a gene; V was cut back by 4 bases and J by 6 bases. The CDR3 has 15 residues. Germline-derived CDR1 and CDR2 are SGHNT and YYREEE (reference sequence). The CDR3 sequence is CASSPGTGGKDTQYF. In DNA form, the CDR3 reads TGTGCCAGCAGCCCTGGGACAGGGGGTAAGGATACGCAGTATTTT.

This clone has just one count. The chain combines TRBV9 with TRBJ1-6, with D possibly matching TRBD1 (6 bases). This CDR3 contains 16 residues. Germline CDR1 is SGDLS and CDR2 is YYNGEE. V lost 0 bases, J lost 7 bases, and 14 bases lay in between. CDR3 nucleotides: TGTGCCAGCAGCGTAGTGGACAGCCTACCAAATTCACCCCTCCACTTT. As protein: CASSVVDSLPNSPLHF.

This rearrangement joins TRBV29-1 to TRBJ2-1, with D perhaps matching TRBD1 or TRBD2 (5 bases each). Germline V gives CDR1 SQVTM, CDR2 ANQGSEA. CDR3 length: 11 residues. Trimming removed 2 bases at V and 12 bases at J, with 11 bases between. The CDR3 region is CSVEPAGRQFF. The DNA for the CDR3 is TGCAGCGTTGAACCGGCAGGGAGGCAGTTCTTC.

The chain recombines TRBV15 with TRBJ1-1; 9 bases are shared with TRBD1. The CDR3 is 14 amino acids. V shed 3 bases, J shed 5 bases, and the junction held 4 bases outside the gene matches. Per germline, CDR1 LNHNV and CDR2 YYDKDF (reference sequence). CDR3 protein: CATSRDRGWTEAFF. In DNA, the CDR3 is TGTGCCACCAGCAGGGACAGGGGTTGGACTGAAGCTTTCTTT.

On this clone: One end of the junction does not line up with germline, which may come from a read error. The rearrangement uses TRBV7-7 and TRBJ2-1, with D possibly matching TRBD2 (7 bases). The CDR3 contains 16 residues. Germline V gene sequence: CDR1 SSHAT, CDR2 FNYEAQ (reference sequence). CDR3 bases: TGTGCTAGCAGCTTAACGGCGGGGGCGTCCTACAATGAGCAGTTCTTC. It translates to CASSLTAGASYNEQFF. The complete variable domain, with remaining parts taken from reference TRBV7-7 and TRBJ2-1, reads GAGVSQSPRYKVTKRGQDVTLRCDPISSHATLYWYQQALGQGPEFLTYFNYEAQPDKSGLPSDRFSAERPEGSISTLTIQRTEQRDSAMYRCASSLTAGASYNEQFFGPGTRLTVL.

The chain links TRBV30 to TRBJ2-1; D gene unclear. V lost 2 bases to trimming and J lost 7 bases, with 6 bases between them. From germline, CDR1 is GTSNPN and CDR2 SVGIG (reference sequence). The CDR3 has 11 amino acids. This CDR3 reads CAWSYSNEQFF. As DNA, the CDR3 is TGTGCCTGGAGTTACTCGAATGAGCAGTTCTTC.

V and J are TRBV11-3 and TRBJ2-2, with 8 positions matching TRBD1. Germline V gene lookup returns CDR1 SGHNT and CDR2 YENEEA. This CDR3 spans 14 amino acids. J lost 7 bases, V lost 2 bases, and 3 bases had no gene match. The CDR3 sequence is CASSLQGAVGELFF. The CDR3 DNA is TGTGCCAGCAGCTTACAGGGGGCCGTCGGGGAGCTGTTTTTT.

The count of this clone is one. The chain uses TRBV5-1 and TRBJ1-6; D may be TRBD1 (5 bases). There are 16 residues in the CDR3. Germline loops: CDR1 SGHRS, CDR2 YFSETQ. Trimming shortened V by 3 bases and J by 0 bases, and 10 bases separated the two germline ends. CDR3: CASSSGGSSYNSPLHF. Written as DNA, the CDR3 is TGCGCCAGCAGCTCGGGGGGGAGCTCCTATAATTCACCCCTCCACTTT.

The table lists this clone with a few counts. The rearrangement joins TRBV6-1 to TRBJ2-7; D perhaps matches TRBD2 (5 bases). Between the trimmed V and J ends, which lost 0 bases and 0 bases, there was a span of 9 bases. The CDR3 contains 15 residues. Per germline, CDR1 MNHNS and CDR2 SASEGT. The CDR3 nucleotides are TGTGCCAGCAGTGAAGCGGAGGACTCCTCCTACGAGCAGTACTTC. This encodes CASSEAEDSSYEQYF.

This clone was counted only a few times. The V gene is TRBV6-5, the J gene TRBJ1-6; D may be TRBD1 (6 bases). The V end lost 6 bases, the J end lost 5 bases, and 14 bases lay between the germline ends. This CDR3 is 15 amino acids long. Germline V CDR1 and CDR2: MNHEY, SVGAGI. This CDR3 reads CASRVGGHHNSPLHF. CDR3 in DNA: TGTGCCAGCAGGGTCGGGGGACACCATAATTCACCCCTCCACTTT.

The chain employs TRBV6-1 and TRBJ2-5; 7 bases agree with TRBD2. The germline gives CDR1 MNHNS, CDR2 SASEGT. V lost 6 bases, J lost 5 bases, and 9 bases stayed unmatched. The CDR3 is 14 amino acids. CDR3 sequence (DNA): TGTGCCAGCAGACCTTTGGGCGGGAGTGAGACCCAGTACTTC. Protein product: CASRPLGGSETQYF.

This chain joins TRBV10-3 and TRBJ2-1; D gene ambiguous. Germline V gene lookup returns CDR1 ENHRY and CDR2 SYGVKD. The CDR3 spans 13 residues. Trimming left V 0 bases short and J 6 bases short, with 6 bases between. CDR3: CAISESHRNEQFF. CDR3 nucleotide sequence: TGTGCCATCAGTGAGTCGCACCGCAATGAGCAGTTCTTC.

This sequence joins TRBV5-1 and TRBJ1-2; the match to TRBD1 covers 8 bases. The trim removed 1 base at V and 8 bases at J, leaving 4 bases unmatched. CDR1 is SGHRS, CDR2 YFSETQ, per germline. The CDR3 runs 13 residues. Written as DNA, the CDR3 is TGCGCCAGCAGCTTGACGGGACAGGAGGGCTACACCTTC. Translation gives CASSLTGQEGYTF.

The chain uses TRBV19 and TRBJ1-5, with 7 bases matching TRBD1. Germline V gives CDR1 LNHDA, CDR2 SQIVND (reference sequence). This CDR3 spans 14 amino acids. Trimming cost V 7 bases and J 3 bases; bases outside gene matches: 6. The CDR3 DNA sequence: TGTGCCAGTACGACGCAGGGGGTCAATCAGCCCCAGCATTTT. It specifies CASTTQGVNQPQHF.

The table lists this clone with a count of one. The V call is TRBV30, the J call TRBJ2-6; the match to TRBD2 covers 9 bases. After removal of 3 bases from V and 2 bases from J, the junction contained 5 bases not matched to a gene. The CDR3 spans 16 residues. Germline V gene lookup returns CDR1 GTSNPN and CDR2 SVGIG (reference sequence). The CDR3 spells CAWRSSGTTGANVLTF. Here the CDR3 DNA reads TGTGCCTGGAGATCTAGCGGGACGACTGGGGCCAACGTCCTGACTTTC.

V gene TRBV29-1 combines with J gene TRBJ2-1, with 9 bases lining up with TRBD2. The J segment lost 1 base and the V segment lost 5 bases, leaving 12 bases of the junction unmatched. The CDR3 has 17 amino acids. Germline CDR1 and CDR2: SQVTM and ANQGSEA. The CDR3 here is CSVPRGISGGSYNEQFF. The CDR3 DNA is TGCAGCGTTCCCCGAGGAATTAGCGGGGGTTCCTACAATGAGCAGTTCTTC.

V and J are TRBV6-5 and TRBJ2-1, with D uncertain. CDR1 and CDR2 (germline): MNHEY, SVGAGI. This CDR3 has 12 residues. V lost 5 bases, J lost 7 bases, and 9 bases lay in between. The CDR3 reads CASSPIGNEQFF. CDR3 bases: TGTGCCAGCAGTCCCATAGGGAATGAGCAGTTCTTC.

This chain links TRBV5-1 with TRBJ2-1; D gene uncertain. The ends were cut back, 0 bases at V and 8 bases at J, with 15 bases in the middle. CDR3 length: 15 amino acids. The germline gives CDR1 SGHRS, CDR2 YFSETQ. The CDR3 protein is CASSLGRTTVDEQFF. CDR3 coding DNA: TGCGCCAGCAGCTTGGGACGAACTACGGTGGATGAGCAGTTCTTC.

CDR3 in DNA: TGTGCCGGACAGGGTGTTGGTGCTAATGAAAAACTGTTTTTT. Translated, it gives CAGQGVGANEKLFF. V is TRBV2 and J is TRBJ1-4; 8 bases match TRBD1. Trimming removed 11 bases from V and 3 bases from J; junction bases left unmatched: 8. CDR1 is SNHLY, CDR2 FYNNEI, per germline. This CDR3 has 14 residues.

V usage is TRBV11-3 and J usage is TRBJ2-7, with 12 bases lining up with TRBD1. The CDR3 loop spans 15 amino acids. The germline gives CDR1 SGHNT, CDR2 YENEEA. The ends lost 5 bases at V and 5 bases at J; junction bases unmatched: 7. The CDR3 DNA follows: TGTGCCAGCAGCCCCCCGGGACAGGGGGCCCACGAGCAGTACTTC. It codes for CASSPPGQGAHEQYF.

V and J are TRBV5-6 and TRBJ2-7, with 9 positions matching TRBD1. This CDR3 is 13 amino acids long. Germline V gene data show CDR1 as SGHDT and CDR2 as YYEEEE. The J segment lost 2 bases and the V segment lost 10 bases, leaving 7 bases of the junction unmatched. CDR3 sequence (DNA): TGTGCCGGGAACAGGGGGCCGGCCTACGAGCAGTACTTC. Residues: CAGNRGPAYEQYF.

The chain recombines TRBV4-1 with TRBJ1-2; the D gene is possibly TRBD1 (6 bases). There are 14 residues in the CDR3. The V gene lost 0 bases and the J gene lost 6 bases, with 11 bases spanning the gap. CDR1 and CDR2 from the germline V gene are MGHRA and YSYEKL. This CDR3 reads CASSQEGRGDGYTF. CDR3 sequence (DNA): TGCGCCAGCAGCCAAGAAGGCAGGGGTGATGGCTACACCTTC.

The CDR3 DNA sequence: TGCGCCAGCAGCTTAGGCCCAGGGGGAGCAACTAATGAAAAACTGTTTTTT. Encoded protein: CASSLGPGGATNEKLFF. The J gene is TRBJ1-4, the V gene TRBV5-1, with 7 bases fitting TRBD1. V shed 2 bases and J 0 bases; nucleotides not matched to a gene: 7. Germline V gene lookup returns CDR1 SGHRS and CDR2 YFSETQ. CDR3 length: 17 residues.